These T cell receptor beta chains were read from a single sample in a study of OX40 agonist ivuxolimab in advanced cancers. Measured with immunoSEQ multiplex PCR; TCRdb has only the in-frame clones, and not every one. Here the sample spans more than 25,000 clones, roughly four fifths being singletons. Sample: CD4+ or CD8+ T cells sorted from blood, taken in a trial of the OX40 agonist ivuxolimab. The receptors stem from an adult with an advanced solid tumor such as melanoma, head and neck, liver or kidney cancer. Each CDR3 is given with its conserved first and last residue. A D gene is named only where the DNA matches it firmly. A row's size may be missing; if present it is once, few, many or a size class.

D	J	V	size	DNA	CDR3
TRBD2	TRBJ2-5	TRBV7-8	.	TGTGCCAGCAGCTTAGGGGGACTAGCAGAGACCCAGTACTTC	CASSLGGLAETQYF
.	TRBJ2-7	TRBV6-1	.	TGTGCCAGCAGCGACGGAGAGCAGTACTTC	CASSDGEQYF
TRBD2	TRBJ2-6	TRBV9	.	TGTGCCAGCAGCGTACCCCACGGGACTACTACCTCTGGGGCCAACGTCCTGACTTTC	CASSVPHGTTTSGANVLTF
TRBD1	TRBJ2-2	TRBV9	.	TGTGCCAGCAGCGACCGGGACAGGGCGAACACCGGGGAGCTGTTTTTT	CASSDRDRANTGELFF
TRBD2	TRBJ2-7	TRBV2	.	TGTGCCAGCAATACAGCAGCGGGAGCGCTCTACGAGCAGTACTTC	CASNTAAGALYEQYF
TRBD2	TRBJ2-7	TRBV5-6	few	TGTGCCAGCAGCTTTTGGAAGACTAGCGGGGGGGTCTTCGAGCAGTACTTC	CASSFWKTSGGVFEQYF
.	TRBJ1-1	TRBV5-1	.	TGCGCCAGCAGCTTGTTGCCGGGCACTGAAGCTTTCTTT	CASSLLPGTEAFF
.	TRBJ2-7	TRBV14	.	TGTGCCAGCAGCCCGTGGGGGGGCGAAAATTTTAGAACCTCCGCCTACGAGCAGTACTTC	CASSPWGGENFRTSAYEQYF
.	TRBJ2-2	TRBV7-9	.	TGTGCCAGCAGGGACTTCAACACCGGGGAGCTGTTTTTT	CASRDFNTGELFF
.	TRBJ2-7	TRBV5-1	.	TGCGCCAGCAAGGTTTGGACCCAATCCTACGAGCAGTACTTC	CASKVWTQSYEQYF
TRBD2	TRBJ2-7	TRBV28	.	TGTGCCAGCAGTTTTATGGGGGGGTACGAGCAGTACTTC	CASSFMGGYEQYF
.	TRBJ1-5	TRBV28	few	TGTGCCAGCGGCTCCCTCGACGGTAGCAATCAGCCCCAGCATTTT	CASGSLDGSNQPQHF
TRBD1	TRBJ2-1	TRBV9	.	TGTGCCAGCAGCGTTCCGGGACAGGGCATCGATGAGCAGTTCTTC	CASSVPGQGIDEQFF
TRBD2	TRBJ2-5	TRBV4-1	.	TGCGCCAGCAGCCCCCGTACGGGGGGGGCACAAGAGACCCAGTACTTC	CASSPRTGGAQETQYF
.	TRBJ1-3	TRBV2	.	TGTGCCAGCAGTGAAGTGGGTTCTGGAAACACCATATATTTT	CASSEVGSGNTIYF
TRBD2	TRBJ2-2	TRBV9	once	TGTGCCAGCAGCGCACCTCAGGGACTAGCGGGAATCCTCCCGAACACCGGGGAGCTGTTTTTT	CASSAPQGLAGILPNTGELFF
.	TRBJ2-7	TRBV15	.	TGTGCCACCAGTACGGGGCAGGGCTCCTACGAGCAGTACTTC	CATSTGQGSYEQYF
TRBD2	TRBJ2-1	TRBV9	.	TGTGCCAGCAGCGCTAGCGGGGGGAACAATGAGCAGTTCTTC	CASSASGGNNEQFF
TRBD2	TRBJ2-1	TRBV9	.	TGTGCCAGCAGCCGTAGGCTTAGCGGGAGTATTGAGCAGTTCTTC	CASSRRLSGSIEQFF
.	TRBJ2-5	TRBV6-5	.	TGTGCCAGCAGTTACTCAGGGGTAGAGACCCAGTACTTC	CASSYSGVETQYF
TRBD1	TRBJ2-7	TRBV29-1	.	TGCAGCGTTGCCGGGGGACAGGGTGGTTACGAGCAGTACTTC	CSVAGGQGGYEQYF
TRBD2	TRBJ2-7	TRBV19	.	TGTGCCAGTAGGGGACTAGCGGCCTACGAGCAGTACTTC	CASRGLAAYEQYF
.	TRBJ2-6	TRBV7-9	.	TGTGCCAGCAGCTTAGGTGGGGGTCAGGGGGCCAACGTCCTGACTTTC	CASSLGGGQGANVLTF
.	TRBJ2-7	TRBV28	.	TGTGCCAGCAGTTCCTACCGGAGCTCCTACGAGCAGTACTTC	CASSSYRSSYEQYF
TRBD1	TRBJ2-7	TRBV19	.	TGTGCCAGTAGTATCGCCAGGACAGGGTTGTACGAGCAGTACTTC	CASSIARTGLYEQYF
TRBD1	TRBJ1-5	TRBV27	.	TGTGCCAGCAGTTTATACGGACAGGGCTTGGGGCAGCCCCAGCATTTT	CASSLYGQGLGQPQHF
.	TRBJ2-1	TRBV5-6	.	TGTGCCAGCAGCTTGGTCACGGGAGAGGTCTACAATGAGCAGTTCTTC	CASSLVTGEVYNEQFF
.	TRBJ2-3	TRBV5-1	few	TGCGCCAGCAGCTTAATCGATACGCAGTATTTT	CASSLIDTQYF
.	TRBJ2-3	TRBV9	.	TGTGCCAGCAGCGTAGAAGCGTTGGGCACAGATACGCAGTATTTT	CASSVEALGTDTQYF
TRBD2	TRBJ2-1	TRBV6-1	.	TGTGCCACTATTGCTAGCGGGGATCCGTACAATGAGCAGTTCTTC	CATIASGDPYNEQFF
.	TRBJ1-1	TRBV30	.	TGTGCCTGGAGTGTCGGGATGAACACTGAAGCTTTCTTT	CAWSVGMNTEAFF
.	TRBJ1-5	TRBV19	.	TGTGCCAGTAGTATAGTCGGGGGAGGCATTAATCAGCCCCAGCATTTT	CASSIVGGGINQPQHF
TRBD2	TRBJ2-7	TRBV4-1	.	TGCGCCAGCAGCCAACTAGCGGGTTACGAGCAGTACTTC	CASSQLAGYEQYF
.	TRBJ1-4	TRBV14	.	TGTGCCAGCAGCCCTGCGAGTGGCCGGTCTGAAAAACTGTTTTTT	CASSPASGRSEKLFF
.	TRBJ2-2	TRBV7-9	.	TGTGCCAGCAGCGCCGGCGTTGCCGGGGAGCTGTTTTTT	CASSAGVAGELFF
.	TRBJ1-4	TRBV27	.	TGTGCCAGCAGTTTATCTGGTTGGCCAAATGAAAAACTGTTTTTT	CASSLSGWPNEKLFF
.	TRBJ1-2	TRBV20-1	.	TGCAGTGCAAGGACTGAATATGGCTACACCTTC	CSARTEYGYTF
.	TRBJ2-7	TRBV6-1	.	TGTGCCAGCAGTGAAGATCCCTATTTTCGCGAGCAGTACTTC	CASSEDPYFREQYF
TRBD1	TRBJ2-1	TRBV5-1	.	TGCGCCAGCCGGGGCGGACAGGGTGGCCACAATGAGCAGTTCTTC	CASRGGQGGHNEQFF
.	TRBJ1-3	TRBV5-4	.	TGTGCCAGCAGCATTGACAGCACCTATGGAAACACCATATATTTT	CASSIDSTYGNTIYF
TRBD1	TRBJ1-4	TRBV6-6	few	TGTGCCAGCAGTTACCGGACAGGGGCTAATGAGGAACTGTTTTTT	CASSYRTGANEELFF
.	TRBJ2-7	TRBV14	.	TGTGCCAGCAGCCATTCACCACCCGAGCAGTACTTC	CASSHSPPEQYF
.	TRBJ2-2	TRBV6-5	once	TGTGCCAGCAGTTACAAGCCGGGCCTTAACACCGGGGAGCTGTTTTTT	CASSYKPGLNTGELFF
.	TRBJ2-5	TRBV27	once	TGTGCCAGCAGTTCACACCCGTACCAAGAGACCCAGTACTTC	CASSSHPYQETQYF
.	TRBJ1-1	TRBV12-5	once	TGTGCTAGTGGTTTGAAGGAGGGGGGTACCATGAACACTGAAGCTTTCTTT	CASGLKEGGTMNTEAFF